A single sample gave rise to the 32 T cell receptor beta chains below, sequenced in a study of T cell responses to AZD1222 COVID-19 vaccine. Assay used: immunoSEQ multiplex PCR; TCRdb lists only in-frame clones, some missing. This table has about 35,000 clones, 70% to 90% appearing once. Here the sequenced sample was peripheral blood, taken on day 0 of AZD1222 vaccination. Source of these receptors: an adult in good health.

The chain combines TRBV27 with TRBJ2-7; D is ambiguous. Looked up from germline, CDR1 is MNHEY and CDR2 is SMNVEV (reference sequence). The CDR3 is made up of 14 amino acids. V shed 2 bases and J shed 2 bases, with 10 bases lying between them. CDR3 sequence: CASSLAAAPYEQYF. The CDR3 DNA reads TGTGCCAGCAGTTTAGCGGCAGCCCCCTACGAGCAGTACTTC.

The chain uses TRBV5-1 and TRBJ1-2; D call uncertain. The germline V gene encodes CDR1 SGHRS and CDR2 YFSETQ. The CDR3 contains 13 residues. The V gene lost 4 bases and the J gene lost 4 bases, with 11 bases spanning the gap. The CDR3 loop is CASSPVGIYGYTF. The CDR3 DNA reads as TGCGCCAGCAGCCCGGTGGGAATCTATGGCTACACCTTC.

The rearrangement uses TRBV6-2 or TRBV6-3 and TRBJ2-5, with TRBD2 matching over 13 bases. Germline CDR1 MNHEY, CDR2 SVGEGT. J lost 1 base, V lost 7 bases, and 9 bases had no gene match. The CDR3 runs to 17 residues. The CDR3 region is CASTPGWTSGGQETQYF. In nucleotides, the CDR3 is TGTGCCAGCACCCCCGGCTGGACTAGCGGGGGCCAAGAGACCCAGTACTTC.

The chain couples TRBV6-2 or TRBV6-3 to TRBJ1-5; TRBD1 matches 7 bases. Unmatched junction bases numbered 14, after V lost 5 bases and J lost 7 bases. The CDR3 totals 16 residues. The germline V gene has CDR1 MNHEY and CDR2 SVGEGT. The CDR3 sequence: CASSPPTGQSRQPQHF. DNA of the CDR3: TGTGCCAGCAGTCCGCCCACGGGACAGTCGAGGCAGCCCCAGCATTTT.

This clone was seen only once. This CDR3 is CASSPHPGGAANTEAFF. As DNA, the CDR3 is TGTGCCAGCAGTCCCCACCCGGGTGGGGCAGCGAACACTGAAGCTTTCTTT. This chain connects TRBV6-6 to TRBJ1-1; D might be TRBD1 (5 bases). The CDR3 sequence is 17 residues long. Trimming removed 5 bases from V and 1 base from J, with 20 bases in between. Germline CDR1 and CDR2: MNHNY and SVGAGI (reference sequence).

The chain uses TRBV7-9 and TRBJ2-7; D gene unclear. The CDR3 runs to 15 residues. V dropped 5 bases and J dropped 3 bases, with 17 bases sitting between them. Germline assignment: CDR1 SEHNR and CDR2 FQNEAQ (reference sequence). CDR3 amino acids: CASSLTPRSNYEQYF. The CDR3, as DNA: TGTGCCAGCAGCCTGACTCCTCGGTCTAACTACGAGCAGTACTTC.

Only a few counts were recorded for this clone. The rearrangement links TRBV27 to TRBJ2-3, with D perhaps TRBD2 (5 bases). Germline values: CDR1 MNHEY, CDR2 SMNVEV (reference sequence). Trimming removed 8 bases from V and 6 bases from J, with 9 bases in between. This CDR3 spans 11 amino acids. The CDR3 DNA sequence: TGTGCCAGCGCGCGAGGGGATACGCAGTATTTT. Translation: CASARGDTQYF.

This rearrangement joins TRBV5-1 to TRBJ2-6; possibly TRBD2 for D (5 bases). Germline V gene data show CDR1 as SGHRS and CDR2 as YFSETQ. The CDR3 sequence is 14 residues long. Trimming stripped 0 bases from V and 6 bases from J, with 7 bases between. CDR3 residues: CASSLGRKANVLTF. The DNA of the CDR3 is TGCGCCAGCAGCTTGGGGAGGAAGGCCAACGTCCTGACTTTC. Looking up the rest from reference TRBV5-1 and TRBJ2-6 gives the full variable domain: KAGVTQTPRYLIKTRGQQVTLSCSPISGHRSVSWYQQTPGQGLQFLFEYFSETQRNKGNFPGRFSGRQFSNSRSEMNVSTLELGDSALYLCASSLGRKANVLTFGAGSRLTVL.

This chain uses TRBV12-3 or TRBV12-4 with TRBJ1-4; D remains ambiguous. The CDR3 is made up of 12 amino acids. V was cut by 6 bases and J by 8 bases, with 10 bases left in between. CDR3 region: CASRPEGEKLFF. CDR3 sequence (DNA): TGTGCCAGCAGGCCCGAAGGGGAAAAACTGTTTTTT.

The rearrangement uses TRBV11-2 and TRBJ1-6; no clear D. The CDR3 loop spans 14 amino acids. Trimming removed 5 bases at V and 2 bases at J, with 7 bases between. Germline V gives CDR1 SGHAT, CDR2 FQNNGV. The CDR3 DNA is TGTGCCAGCAGCAAGAGTCCCTATAATTCACCCCTCCACTTT. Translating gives CASSKSPYNSPLHF. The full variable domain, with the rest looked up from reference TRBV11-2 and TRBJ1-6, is EAGVAQSPRYKIIEKRQSVAFWCNPISGHATLYWYQQILGQGPKLLIQFQNNGVVDDSQLPKDRFSAERLKGVDSTLKIQPAKLEDSAVYLCASSKSPYNSPLHFGNGTRLTVT.

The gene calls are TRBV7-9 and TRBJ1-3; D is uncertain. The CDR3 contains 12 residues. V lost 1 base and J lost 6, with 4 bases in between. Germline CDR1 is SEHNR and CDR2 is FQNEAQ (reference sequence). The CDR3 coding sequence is TGTGCCAGCAGCTTAGTGGCAAACACCATATATTTT. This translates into CASSLVANTIYF.

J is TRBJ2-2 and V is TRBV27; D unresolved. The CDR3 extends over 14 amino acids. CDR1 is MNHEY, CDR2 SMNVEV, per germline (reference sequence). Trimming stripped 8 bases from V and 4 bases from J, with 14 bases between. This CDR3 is CASSEVGSTGELFF. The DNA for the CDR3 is TGTGCCAGCTCCGAAGTGGGGTCCACCGGGGAGCTGTTTTTT.

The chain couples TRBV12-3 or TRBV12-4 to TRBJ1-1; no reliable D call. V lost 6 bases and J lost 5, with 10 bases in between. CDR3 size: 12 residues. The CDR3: CASSTRRTEAFF. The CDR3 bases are TGTGCCAGCAGCACGCGCCGGACTGAAGCTTTCTTT.

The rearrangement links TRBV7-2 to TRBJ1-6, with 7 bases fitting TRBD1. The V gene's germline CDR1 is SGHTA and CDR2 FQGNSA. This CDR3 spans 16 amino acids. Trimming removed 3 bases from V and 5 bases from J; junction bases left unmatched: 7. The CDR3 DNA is TGTGCCAGCAGCTTCTTAGGGGGCGCAAATAATTCACCCCTCCACTTT. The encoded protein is CASSFLGGANNSPLHF.

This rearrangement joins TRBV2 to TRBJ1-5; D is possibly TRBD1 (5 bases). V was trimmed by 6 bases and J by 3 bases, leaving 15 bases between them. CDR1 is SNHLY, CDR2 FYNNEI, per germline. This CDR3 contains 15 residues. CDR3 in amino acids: CASRASDSPNQPQHF. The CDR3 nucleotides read TGTGCCAGCAGGGCCTCCGACAGTCCCAATCAGCCCCAGCATTTT.

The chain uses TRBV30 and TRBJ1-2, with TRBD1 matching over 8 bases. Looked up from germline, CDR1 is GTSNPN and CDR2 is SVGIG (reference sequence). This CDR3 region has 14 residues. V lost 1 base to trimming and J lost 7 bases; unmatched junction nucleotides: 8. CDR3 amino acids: CAWSDVRTGFGYTF. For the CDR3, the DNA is TGTGCCTGGAGTGACGTTCGGACAGGGTTTGGCTACACCTTC.

The CDR3: CASSSEGRYGETQYF. The CDR3 DNA reads TGTGCCAGCAGCTCGGAGGGCCGGTATGGAGAGACCCAGTACTTC. V is TRBV9 and J is TRBJ2-5, with a possible D match to TRBD2 (6 bases). The CDR3 has 15 residues. CDR1 and CDR2 from the germline V gene are SGDLS and YYNGEE. Deletions cut 4 bases from V and 4 bases from J, with 17 bases between.

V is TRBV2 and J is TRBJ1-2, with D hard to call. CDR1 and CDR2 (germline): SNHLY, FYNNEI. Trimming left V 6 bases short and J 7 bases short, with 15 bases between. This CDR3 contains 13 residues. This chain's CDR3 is CASRDLGLGGYTF. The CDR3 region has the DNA TGTGCCAGCAGGGATTTGGGTCTTGGTGGCTACACCTTC.

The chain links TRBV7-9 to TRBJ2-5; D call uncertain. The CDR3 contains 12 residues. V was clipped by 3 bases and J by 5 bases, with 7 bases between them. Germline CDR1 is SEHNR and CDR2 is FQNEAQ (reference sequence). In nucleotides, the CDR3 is TGTGCCAGCAGCTTCTCGTGGGAGACCCAGTACTTC. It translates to CASSFSWETQYF.

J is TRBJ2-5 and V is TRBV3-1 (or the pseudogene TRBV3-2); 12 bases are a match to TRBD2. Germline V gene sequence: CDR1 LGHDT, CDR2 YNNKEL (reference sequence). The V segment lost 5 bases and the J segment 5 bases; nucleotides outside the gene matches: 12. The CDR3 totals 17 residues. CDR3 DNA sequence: TGTGCCAGCAGCGCCCAGGCTAGCGGGAGGGCCAGTGAGACCCAGTACTTC. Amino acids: CASSAQASGRASETQYF.

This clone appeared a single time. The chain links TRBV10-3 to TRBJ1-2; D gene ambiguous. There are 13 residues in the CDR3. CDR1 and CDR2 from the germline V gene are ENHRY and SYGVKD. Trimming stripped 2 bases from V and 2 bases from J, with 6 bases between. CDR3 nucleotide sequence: TGTGCCATCAGTGAGAATGAAAACTATGGCTACACCTTC. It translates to CAISENENYGYTF.

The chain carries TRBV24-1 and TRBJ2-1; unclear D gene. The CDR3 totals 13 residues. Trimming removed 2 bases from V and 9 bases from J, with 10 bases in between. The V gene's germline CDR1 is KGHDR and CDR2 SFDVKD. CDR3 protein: CATSDSFFGEQFF. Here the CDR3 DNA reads TGTGCCACCAGTGATTCGTTCTTTGGTGAGCAGTTCTTC.

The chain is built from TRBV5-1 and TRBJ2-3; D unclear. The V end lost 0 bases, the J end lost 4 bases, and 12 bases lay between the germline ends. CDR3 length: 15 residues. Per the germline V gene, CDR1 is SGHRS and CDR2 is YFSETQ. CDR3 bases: TGCGCCAGCAGCTTGGAAGACCCCCGGGCAGATACGCAGTATTTT. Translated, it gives CASSLEDPRADTQYF.

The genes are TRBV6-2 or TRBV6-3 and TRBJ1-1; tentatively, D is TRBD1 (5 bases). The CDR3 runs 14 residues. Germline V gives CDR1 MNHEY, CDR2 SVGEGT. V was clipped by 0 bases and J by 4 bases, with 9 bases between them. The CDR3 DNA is TGTGCCAGCAGTTACTCCGGGGGTGGCACTGAAGCTTTCTTT. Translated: CASSYSGGGTEAFF.

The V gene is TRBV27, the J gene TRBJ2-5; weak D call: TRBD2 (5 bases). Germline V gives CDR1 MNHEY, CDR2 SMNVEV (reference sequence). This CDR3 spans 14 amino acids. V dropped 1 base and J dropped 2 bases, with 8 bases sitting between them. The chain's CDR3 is CASSLLGGQETQYF. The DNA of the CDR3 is TGTGCCAGCAGTTTATTAGGAGGTCAAGAGACCCAGTACTTC.

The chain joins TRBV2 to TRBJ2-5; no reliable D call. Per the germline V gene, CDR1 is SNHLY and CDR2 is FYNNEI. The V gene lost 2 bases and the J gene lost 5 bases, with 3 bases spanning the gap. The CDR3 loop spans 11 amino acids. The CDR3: CASSEYETQYF. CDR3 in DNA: TGTGCCAGCAGTGAATATGAGACCCAGTACTTC. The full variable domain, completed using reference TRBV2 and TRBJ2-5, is EPEVTQTPSHQVTQMGQEVILRCVPISNHLYFYWYRQILGQKVEFLVSFYNNEISEKSEIFDDQFSVERPDGSNFTLKIRSTKLEDSAMYFCASSEYETQYFGPGTRLLVL.

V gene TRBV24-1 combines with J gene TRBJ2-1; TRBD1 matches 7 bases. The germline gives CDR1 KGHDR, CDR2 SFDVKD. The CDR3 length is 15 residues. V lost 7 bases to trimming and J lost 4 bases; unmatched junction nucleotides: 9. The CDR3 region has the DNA TGTGCCACCAGCGGCGGACAGGTCGGGTACAATGAGCAGTTCTTC. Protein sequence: CATSGGQVGYNEQFF.

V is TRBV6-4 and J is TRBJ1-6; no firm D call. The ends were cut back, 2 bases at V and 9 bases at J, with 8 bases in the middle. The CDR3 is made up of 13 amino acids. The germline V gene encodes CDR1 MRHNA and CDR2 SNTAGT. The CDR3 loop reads CASSDVEGSPLHF. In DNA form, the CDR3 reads TGTGCCAGCAGTGACGTGGAGGGTTCACCCCTCCACTTT.

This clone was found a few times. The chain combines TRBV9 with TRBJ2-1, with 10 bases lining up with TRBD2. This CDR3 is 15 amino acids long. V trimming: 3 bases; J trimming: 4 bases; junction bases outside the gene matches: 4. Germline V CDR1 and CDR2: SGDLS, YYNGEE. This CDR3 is CASSEGAGGYNEQFF. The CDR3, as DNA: TGTGCCAGCAGCGAGGGAGCGGGAGGGTACAATGAGCAGTTCTTC.

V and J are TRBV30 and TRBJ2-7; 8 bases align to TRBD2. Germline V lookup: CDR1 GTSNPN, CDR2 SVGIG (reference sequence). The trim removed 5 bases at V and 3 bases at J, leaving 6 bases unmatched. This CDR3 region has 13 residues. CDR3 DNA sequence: TGTGCCTGGGACAGCGGGAGAGGCTACGAGCAGTACTTC. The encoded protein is CAWDSGRGYEQYF.

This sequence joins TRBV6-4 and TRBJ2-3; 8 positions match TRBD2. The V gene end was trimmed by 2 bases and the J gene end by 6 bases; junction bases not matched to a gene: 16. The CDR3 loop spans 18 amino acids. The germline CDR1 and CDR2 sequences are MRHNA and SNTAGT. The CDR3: CASSDPLAGGILRDTQYF. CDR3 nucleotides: TGTGCCAGCAGTGACCCTTTGGCGGGGGGTATTTTGAGGGATACGCAGTATTTT.

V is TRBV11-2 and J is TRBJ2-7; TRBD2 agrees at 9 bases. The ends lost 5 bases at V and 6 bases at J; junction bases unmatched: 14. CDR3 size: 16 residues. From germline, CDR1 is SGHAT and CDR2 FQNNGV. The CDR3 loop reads CASSPAPGREGREQYF. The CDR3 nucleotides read TGTGCCAGCAGCCCCGCTCCTGGGCGGGAGGGCCGCGAGCAGTACTTC.